One T cell receptor beta chain is described in this entry. Its antigen is still unknown. This sample is drawn from a study of monozygotic twins with cystic fibrosis. Overall study context: Roughly 3.3 micrograms of fragmented DNA underwent roughly 15 PCR cycles for library preparation. Study results and caveats: The repertoire was suggested to be naive-dominated, clonality median around 0.0095.

Data came from immunoSEQ multiplex PCR; TCRdb stores just in-frame clones and leaves some out. In the table there are approximately 15,000 clones, about 93% of which are singletons. The CDR3 covers 14 residues. Per germline, CDR1 SGHRS and CDR2 YFSETQ. Unmatched junction bases numbered 6, after V lost 0 bases and J lost 7 bases. Sequencing was done on a sample of blood. This sequence was found in a girl aged 2-10 years with cystic fibrosis. V and J are TRBV5-1 and TRBJ1-1; 7 bases are shared with TRBD1. The CDR3 here is CASSLAGGGGEAFF. The CDR3 DNA sequence: TGCGCCAGCAGCTTGGCCGGAGGGGGCGGTGAAGCTTTCTTT.